This TCR beta chain was captured by sequencing in a study of cytomegalovirus exposure and HLA in healthy donors. Study observations and caveats: There were 150 to 200 TCR beta chains listed as cytomegalovirus-associated. In a later analysis, DRB1 alleles had the most associated TCRs; HLA-C alleles the fewest.

On this clone: Its antigen is unidentified.

Both 60 Vbeta primers and 13 Jbeta primers went into the PCR. Sequencing was performed with immunoSEQ multiplex PCR; in TCRdb, only in-frame clones are kept and a portion is missing. This table has approximately 210,000 clones, around 82% appearing once. This receptor was obtained from a man younger than 35 in good health and CMV-seronegative. Material: PBMCs.

This CDR3 is CASKPQENYGYTF. The CDR3 DNA follows: TGTGCCAGCAAACCACAGGAGAACTATGGCTACACCTTC. The genes are TRBV5-5 and TRBJ1-2; a possible D gene is TRBD1 (5 bases). The germline V gene encodes CDR1 SGHKS and CDR2 YYEKEE (reference sequence). The V gene lost 6 bases and the J gene lost 2 bases, with 11 bases spanning the gap. This CDR3 has 13 amino acids.